Below, 27 T cell receptor beta chains from the same sample are listed, as sequenced in a study of T cell responses to AZD1222 COVID-19 vaccine (dated by TCRdb to about 2021). To prepare the library, the immunoSEQ multiplex PCR assay was applied. Entries here come from immuneACCESS through TCRdb and include only in-frame sequences with V and J called. Some clones fail to appear in such tables; in the studies checked, an unresolved V gene covers under half of the shortfall, and the cause of the remainder is unknown. In this sample the table shows 150,000 to 200,000 clones, approximately 86% of which occur a single time. The ten largest clonotypes hold around a tenth of the sample. This sample's time point label indicates: about 28 days (+/-7) after the second vaccine dose. Here the sequenced sample was peripheral blood, taken 28 days after the second AZD1222 dose. These receptors were collected from an adult who received the AZD1222 COVID-19 vaccine.

The rearrangement joins TRBV11-2 to TRBJ2-1, with 7 bases that match TRBD1. The V gene's germline CDR1 is SGHAT and CDR2 FQNNGV. The V gene end was trimmed by 7 bases and the J gene end by 9 bases; junction bases not matched to a gene: 9. The CDR3 sequence is 13 residues long. The CDR3 reads CASKDRVVGEQFF. CDR3 DNA: TGTGCCAGCAAAGACAGGGTGGTGGGTGAGCAGTTCTTC.

The chain links TRBV7-9 to TRBJ1-2; tentatively, D is TRBD1 (6 bases). Trimming stripped 4 bases from V and 8 bases from J, with 14 bases between. The CDR3 consists of 13 residues. CDR1 SEHNR and CDR2 FQNEAQ come from the germline V gene (reference sequence). The CDR3 region has the DNA TGTGCCAGCAGCTCTTACAGGGACCGGGGCTACACCTTC. Residues: CASSSYRDRGYTF.

V and J are TRBV7-9 and TRBJ1-2, with D possibly being TRBD1 (5 bases). In germline, CDR1 is SEHNR, CDR2 FQNEAQ (reference sequence). This CDR3 region has 13 residues. The V end was cut by 4 bases, the J end by 6 bases, with 12 bases between. The CDR3 loop is CASSSGRGDGYTF. As DNA, the CDR3 is TGTGCCAGCAGCTCTGGCCGGGGGGATGGCTACACCTTC.

The chain links TRBV7-8 to TRBJ1-2, with D unresolved. The CDR3 is 15 residues long. Germline lookup yields CDR1 SGHVS and CDR2 FQNEAQ. Trimming pared 3 bases from V and 3 bases from J, leaving 14 bases between. CDR3 region: CASSFRASGDYGYTF. DNA for the CDR3: TGTGCCAGCAGCTTTAGGGCGTCCGGTGACTATGGCTACACCTTC.

The V gene is TRBV7-2, the J gene TRBJ2-1; 10 positions match TRBD2. Germline V CDR1 and CDR2: SGHTA, FQGNSA. The CDR3 loop spans 15 amino acids. V lost 5 bases to trimming and J lost 5 bases; unmatched junction nucleotides: 6. The CDR3 loop reads CASSPAGGPHNEQFF. As DNA, the CDR3 is TGTGCCAGCAGCCCAGCGGGGGGGCCCCACAATGAGCAGTTCTTC.

The chain has TRBV5-1 and TRBJ1-2; TRBD1 matches 11 bases. The CDR3 loop spans 14 amino acids. With 4 bases clipped from V and 7 bases from J, the junction kept 6 bases outside the gene matches. CDR1 SGHRS and CDR2 YFSETQ come from the germline V gene. In nucleotides, the CDR3 is TGCGCCAGCAGCCATGGACAGGGGGCGGCTGGCTACACCTTC. Translated: CASSHGQGAAGYTF.

This rearrangement joins TRBV28 to TRBJ1-2; 7 bases fit TRBD1. The CDR3 runs 18 residues. The germline gives CDR1 MDHEN, CDR2 SYDVKM. J lost 6 bases, V lost 6 bases, and 22 bases had no gene match. The CDR3 spells CASRSFRDSLVRVNGYTF. The CDR3 DNA is TGTGCCAGCAGATCATTCCGGGACAGTCTCGTAAGGGTGAATGGCTACACCTTC.

J is TRBJ2-1 and V is TRBV7-3, with D uncertain. Trimming cost V 5 bases and J 3 bases, with 17 bases left between them. Germline V gene lookup returns CDR1 SGHTA and CDR2 FQGTGA. This CDR3 is built from 16 residues. The CDR3 nucleotides are TGTGCCAGCAGCCCCCTCGTCATGACCGACTACAATGAGCAGTTCTTC. This encodes CASSPLVMTDYNEQFF. Filled out from reference TRBV7-3 and TRBJ2-1, the complete variable domain reads GAGVSQTPSNKVTEKGKYVELRCDPISGHTALYWYRQSLGQGPEFLIYFQGTGAADDSGLPNDRFFAVRPEGSVSTLKIQRTERGDSAVYLCASSPLVMTDYNEQFFGPGTRLTVL.

In nucleotides, the CDR3 is TGTGCCAGCACCAACCTGGGGGCGGGGGCCTACAATGAGCAGTTCTTC. It codes for CASTNLGAGAYNEQFF. The V and J genes are TRBV5-5 and TRBJ2-1, with D perhaps matching TRBD2 (7 bases). Between the trimmed V and J ends, which lost 6 bases and 2 bases, there was a span of 18 bases. CDR1 is SGHKS and CDR2 is YYEKEE in the germline V gene (reference sequence). This CDR3 is 16 amino acids long.

The rearrangement links TRBV7-3 to TRBJ2-7, with D tentatively TRBD1 (6 bases). The CDR3 runs to 14 residues. CDR1 SGHTA and CDR2 FQGTGA come from the germline V gene. V lost 2 bases to trimming and J lost 5 bases, with 13 bases between them. The CDR3 loop is CASSLRGGYDEQYF. Here the CDR3 DNA reads TGTGCCAGCAGCTTACGAGGGGGTTACGACGAGCAGTACTTC.

The V and J genes are TRBV9 and TRBJ1-2; D is perhaps TRBD1 (6 bases). The V gene's germline CDR1 is SGDLS and CDR2 YYNGEE. The CDR3 is 15 amino acids. The ends were cut back, 5 bases at V and 4 bases at J, with 18 bases in the middle. CDR3 loop: CASRRGTGRVYGYTF. The CDR3 DNA follows: TGTGCCAGCAGGAGAGGAACAGGGAGGGTCTATGGCTACACCTTC.

This rearrangement joins TRBV12-3 or TRBV12-4 to TRBJ2-3, with 8 bases fitting TRBD2. This CDR3 contains 12 residues. The V and J ends lost 10 bases and 5 bases, in that order; junction bases with no gene match: 5. CDR3: CATGGGRDTQYF. For the CDR3, the DNA is TGTGCCACCGGGGGGGGCCGAGATACGCAGTATTTT.

The chain has TRBV10-1 and TRBJ1-1; D uncertain. The germline V and J ends were trimmed by 5 bases and 0 bases, with 7 bases remaining between them. The V gene's germline CDR1 is WNHNN and CDR2 SYGVQD (reference sequence). The CDR3 loop spans 13 amino acids. The CDR3 DNA reads as TGCGCCAGCAGTAGATCCATGAACACTGAAGCTTTCTTT. Residues: CASSRSMNTEAFF.

The chain carries TRBV29-1 and TRBJ2-1, with D maybe TRBD2 (6 bases). V shed 6 bases and J shed 7 bases, with 16 bases lying between them. The CDR3 runs 13 residues. Germline CDR1 SQVTM, CDR2 ANQGSEA. The chain's CDR3 is CSVETNAGNEQFF. Here the CDR3 DNA reads TGCAGCGTGGAGACTAACGCGGGGAATGAGCAGTTCTTC.

This clone was detected once. DNA of the CDR3: TGCAGTGCGTGGGACAGCTACGAGCAGTACTTC. Translated, it gives CSAWDSYEQYF. The V gene is TRBV20-1, the J gene TRBJ2-7, with 7 bases identical to TRBD1. The CDR3 runs to 11 residues. V was pared by 6 bases and J by 3 bases, with 2 bases of the junction left unmatched. Germline CDR1 reads DFQATT; CDR2 reads SNEGSKA (reference sequence).

This clone was picked up one time. The chain couples TRBV4-3 to TRBJ1-6, with TRBD1 matching over 8 bases. The J segment lost 9 bases and the V segment lost 1 base, leaving 11 bases of the junction unmatched. Germline CDR1 LGHNA, CDR2 YSLEER. This CDR3 has 17 residues. CDR3 bases: TGCGCCAGCAGCCAAGGAGCAGGGGGCGCTTCTAGTTCACCCCTCCACTTT. Translated: CASSQGAGGASSSPLHF.

The chain recombines TRBV7-2 with TRBJ1-2; D perhaps matches TRBD1 (6 bases). In germline, CDR1 is SGHTA, CDR2 FQGNSA. V lost 4 bases and J lost 1, with 13 bases in between. The CDR3 is made up of 15 amino acids. The CDR3: CASSSQGSHNYGYTF. The CDR3 region has the DNA TGTGCCAGCAGCTCCCAGGGGTCCCATAACTATGGCTACACCTTC.

The chain uses TRBV6-6 and TRBJ1-2; TRBD1 matches 7 bases. CDR3 length equals 14 residues. V trimming: 6 bases; J trimming: 7 bases; junction bases outside the gene matches: 11. Germline V gene lookup returns CDR1 MNHNY and CDR2 SVGAGI (reference sequence). The CDR3 here is CASSRDGEGAGYTF. The CDR3 bases are TGTGCCAGCAGCCGAGACGGAGAGGGGGCTGGCTACACCTTC.

The CDR3 sequence is CASSLEGRGWGYTF. CDR3 in DNA: TGCGCCAGCAGCTTGGAGGGTCGGGGTTGGGGCTACACCTTC. The gene calls are TRBV5-1 and TRBJ1-2; D unclear. CDR1 and CDR2 from the germline V gene are SGHRS and YFSETQ. V was cut by 0 bases and J by 8 bases, with 14 bases left in between. There are 14 residues in the CDR3.

The chain joins TRBV11-3 to TRBJ1-1; D gene ambiguous. In germline, CDR1 is SGHNT, CDR2 YENEEA. CDR3 size: 13 residues. With 1 base removed from V and 4 bases from J, the gap between germline ends came to 7 bases. The CDR3 nucleotides read TGTGCCAGCAGCTTAGTACGAGGCACTGAAGCTTTCTTT. It codes for CASSLVRGTEAFF.

V and J are TRBV7-3 and TRBJ2-2, with no clear D. V lost 5 bases and J 2 bases, leaving 12 bases between the germline ends. Germline V gene lookup returns CDR1 SGHTA and CDR2 FQGTGA. The CDR3 runs to 15 residues. As DNA, the CDR3 is TGTGCCAGCAGCCCATTACCGGTTAACACCGGGGAGCTGTTTTTT. Its translation is CASSPLPVNTGELFF.

The gene calls are TRBV18 and TRBJ1-6; D not certain. Germline loops: CDR1 KGHSH, CDR2 LQKENI. Trimming cost V 6 bases and J 12 bases, with 15 bases left between them. This CDR3 has 13 residues. This CDR3 is CASSKDPGKPLHF. Written as DNA, the CDR3 is TGTGCCAGCTCGAAAGACCCGGGGAAACCCCTCCACTTT. The complete variable domain, with remaining parts taken from reference TRBV18 and TRBJ1-6, reads NAGVMQNPRHLVRRRGQEARLRCSPMKGHSHVYWYRQLPEEGLKFMVYLQKENIIDESGMPKERFSAEFPKEGPSILRIQQVVRGDSAAYFCASSKDPGKPLHFGNGTRLTVT.

The gene calls are TRBV11-2 and TRBJ2-7, with D maybe TRBD2 (7 bases). The CDR3 runs to 15 residues. Trimming left V 2 bases short and J 2 bases short, with 13 bases between. Germline V gene data show CDR1 as SGHAT and CDR2 as FQNNGV. Written as DNA, the CDR3 is TGTGCCAGCAGCTTAAGGGGGGGTCCCACCTACGAGCAGTACTTC. It codes for CASSLRGGPTYEQYF.

The rearrangement joins TRBV9 to TRBJ2-1; D unclear. CDR3 size: 16 residues. V lost 0 bases and J 4 bases, leaving 14 bases between the germline ends. Germline values: CDR1 SGDLS, CDR2 YYNGEE. The CDR3 bases are TGTGCCAGCAGCGTAGCAGCAATAGGCAGATACAATGAGCAGTTCTTC. Protein product: CASSVAAIGRYNEQFF.

The count of this clone is one. V usage is TRBV10-3 and J usage is TRBJ2-7, with 7 bases fitting TRBD2. This CDR3 is built from 14 residues. J lost 0 bases, V lost 6 bases, and 5 bases had no gene match. Germline V gives CDR1 ENHRY, CDR2 SYGVKD. The CDR3 is CAIRETGGSYEQYF. CDR3 nucleotides: TGTGCCATCAGGGAGACGGGAGGCTCCTACGAGCAGTACTTC.

The rearrangement uses TRBV9 and TRBJ1-3; D is perhaps TRBD1 (5 bases). V was pared by 3 bases and J by 0 bases, with 13 bases between. There are 16 residues in the CDR3. Per germline, CDR1 SGDLS and CDR2 YYNGEE. CDR3 amino acids: CASSAQGLNSGNTIYF. CDR3 nucleotide sequence: TGTGCCAGCAGCGCCCAGGGACTGAACTCTGGAAACACCATATATTTT.

V and J are TRBV19 and TRBJ2-1; 9 bases align to TRBD2. Germline CDR1 is LNHDA and CDR2 is SQIVND (reference sequence). The CDR3 loop spans 15 amino acids. The trim removed 7 bases at V and 3 bases at J, leaving 7 bases unmatched. The CDR3 DNA reads TGTGCCAGTACTCCCGGGACTAGCTACTACAATGAGCAGTTCTTC. Encoded protein: CASTPGTSYYNEQFF.